Presented here are 22 T cell receptor beta chains from one specimen sequenced in a study of blood T cell repertoires in COVID-19. Here immunoSEQ multiplex PCR was the method, and the copy in TCRdb shows in-frame clones only, minus some. Here the sample spans 25,000 to 35,000 clones, roughly nine tenths being singletons. Sequenced input: peripheral blood. These receptors were taken from a man older than 75 with acute or convalescent COVID-19.

The gene calls are TRBV5-1 and TRBJ1-5; D gene unclear. The CDR3 extends over 13 amino acids. The germline V gene encodes CDR1 SGHRS and CDR2 YFSETQ. V was pared by 5 bases and J by 4 bases, with 10 bases between. The CDR3 DNA reads as TGCGCCAGCAGGGAGGCTTCGAATCAGCCCCAGCATTTT. Encoded protein: CASREASNQPQHF.

This chain uses TRBV5-1 with TRBJ2-1; 7 positions agree with TRBD2. Losses at the gene ends were 0 bases for V and 4 bases for J; bases not matched to a gene: 4. The CDR3 extends over 15 amino acids. CDR1 SGHRS and CDR2 YFSETQ come from the germline V gene. Here the CDR3 reads CASSLGGGSYNEQFF. The CDR3 DNA is TGCGCCAGCAGCTTGGGTGGCGGGAGTTACAATGAGCAGTTCTTC. The whole variable domain, filled in from reference TRBV5-1 and TRBJ2-1, reads KAGVTQTPRYLIKTRGQQVTLSCSPISGHRSVSWYQQTPGQGLQFLFEYFSETQRNKGNFPGRFSGRQFSNSRSEMNVSTLELGDSALYLCASSLGGGSYNEQFFGPGTRLTVL.

V gene TRBV6-6 combines with J gene TRBJ1-2, with D perhaps TRBD1 (6 bases). Germline V gene lookup returns CDR1 MNHNY and CDR2 SVGAGI (reference sequence). Trimming left V 11 bases short and J 5 bases short, with 15 bases between. This CDR3 contains 12 residues. CDR3 sequence reads: CASTGVYYGYTF. For the CDR3, the DNA is TGTGCCTCGACAGGCGTGTATTATGGCTACACCTTC.

The chain links TRBV9 to TRBJ1-1, with a weak D call TRBD1 (5 bases). Germline loops: CDR1 SGDLS, CDR2 YYNGEE. V lost 4 bases, J lost 6 bases, and 13 bases lay in between. CDR3 length: 13 amino acids. CDR3 amino acids: CASSLLGGAEAFF. CDR3 DNA: TGTGCCAGCAGCCTCCTGGGGGGGGCTGAAGCTTTCTTT.

Comments on this clone: At one boundary the junction diverges from the germline segment, which might be a read error. This CDR3 is CASSESRDRVSDF. In nucleotides, the CDR3 is TGTGCCAGCAGTGAAAGCCGGGACAGGGTTTCGGACTTC. This sequence joins TRBV2 and TRBJ2-4; 9 bases map to TRBD1. The CDR3 consists of 13 residues. Germline CDR1 is SNHLY and CDR2 is FYNNEI.

The DNA of the CDR3 is TGTGCCAGCAGTTTCGTAGCGGGCCCTTACGAGCAGTACTTC. As protein: CASSFVAGPYEQYF. V gene TRBV28 combines with J gene TRBJ2-7; 7 bases agree with TRBD2. This CDR3 has 14 amino acids. Germline V gene data show CDR1 as MDHEN and CDR2 as SYDVKM. The V gene end was trimmed by 3 bases and the J gene end by 4 bases; junction bases not matched to a gene: 6.

The chain couples TRBV2 to TRBJ1-2; TRBD1 agrees at 9 bases. CDR1 is SNHLY and CDR2 is FYNNEI in the germline V gene. V dropped 8 bases and J dropped 5; count of bases not matched to a gene: 9. CDR3 length equals 14 residues. CDR3 in amino acids: CASYSGTGFYGYTF. The CDR3 DNA is TGTGCCAGCTACTCCGGGACAGGGTTTTATGGCTACACCTTC.

The chain joins TRBV6-5 to TRBJ2-2, with a weak D call TRBD1 (5 bases). The CDR3 contains 15 residues. Trimming cost V 3 bases and J 5 bases, with 13 bases left between them. CDR1 MNHEY and CDR2 SVGAGI come from the germline V gene. The CDR3: CASSYATERTGELFF. The CDR3 nucleotides read TGTGCCAGCAGTTATGCGACAGAAAGGACCGGGGAGCTGTTTTTT.

The chain employs TRBV6-1 and TRBJ2-7; a possible D gene is TRBD2 (6 bases). There are 15 residues in the CDR3. V was trimmed by 2 bases and J by 2 bases, leaving 13 bases between them. The V gene's germline CDR1 is MNHNS and CDR2 SASEGT. The CDR3 loop reads CASSEIGAGAYEQYF. The CDR3, as DNA: TGTGCCAGCAGTGAAATAGGAGCGGGCGCCTACGAGCAGTACTTC.

CDR3 sequence (DNA): TGTGCCAGTAGTATAGACAGGGATCAGCCCCAGCATTTT. It specifies CASSIDRDQPQHF. The rearrangement links TRBV19 to TRBJ1-5; tentative D call: TRBD1 (5 bases). Germline CDR1 and CDR2: LNHDA and SQIVND (reference sequence). Trimming shortened V by 0 bases and J by 5 bases, and 5 bases separated the two germline ends. The CDR3 extends over 13 amino acids. Complete variable domain (other parts from reference TRBV19 and TRBJ1-5): DGGITQSPKYLFRKEGQNVTLSCEQNLNHDAMYWYRQDPGQGLRLIYYSQIVNDFQKGDIAEGYSVSREKKESFPLTVTSAQKNPTAFYLCASSIDRDQPQHFGDGTRLSIL.

The CDR3 sequence is CASSATRSYEQYF. The CDR3 nucleotides read TGTGCCAGCAGTGCGACTAGGTCCTACGAGCAGTACTTC. The rearrangement joins TRBV2 to TRBJ2-7; D is possibly TRBD2 (6 bases). Trimming stripped 4 bases from V and 1 base from J, with 8 bases between. Germline lookup yields CDR1 SNHLY and CDR2 FYNNEI. The CDR3 consists of 13 residues.

The rearrangement joins TRBV18 to TRBJ1-3; possible D gene TRBD1, 6 bases. Trimming removed 1 base at V and 10 bases at J, with 8 bases between. Per germline, CDR1 KGHSH and CDR2 LQKENI. The CDR3 extends over 12 amino acids. CDR3 nucleotide sequence: TGTGCCAGCTCACCACTACAGGGAACCATATATTTT. Translating gives CASSPLQGTIYF.

The rearrangement uses TRBV5-4 and TRBJ1-4; D is perhaps TRBD1 (5 bases). Trimming shortened V by 4 bases and J by 3 bases, and 19 bases separated the two germline ends. Germline V gene data show CDR1 as SGHNT and CDR2 as YYREEE (reference sequence). The CDR3 loop spans 17 amino acids. This CDR3 is CASSPSLTETANEKLFF. The CDR3 DNA is TGTGCCAGCAGCCCATCACTAACAGAGACAGCTAATGAAAAACTGTTTTTT.

The chain uses TRBV6-5 and TRBJ1-4, with no clear D. This CDR3 region has 14 residues. With 8 bases removed from V and 0 bases from J, the gap between germline ends came to 10 bases. CDR1 is MNHEY, CDR2 SVGAGI, per germline. This CDR3 reads CASSPGSTNEKLFF. CDR3 nucleotides: TGTGCCAGCTCACCCGGGTCAACTAATGAAAAACTGTTTTTT.

The chain employs TRBV7-9 and TRBJ1-2; 8 bases align to TRBD1. Germline loops: CDR1 SEHNR, CDR2 FQNEAQ (reference sequence). This CDR3 is 15 amino acids long. V shed 5 bases, J shed 3 bases, and the junction held 8 bases outside the gene matches. CDR3 nucleotides: TGTGCCAGCAGCCCCCGGTACAGGGGGGACTATGGCTACACCTTC. This gives the protein CASSPRYRGDYGYTF. The full variable domain, with the rest looked up from reference TRBV7-9 and TRBJ1-2, is DTGVSQNPRHKITKRGQNVTFRCDPISEHNRLYWYRQTLGQGPEFLTYFQNEAQLEKSRLLSDRFSAERPKGSFSTLEIQRTEQGDSAMYLCASSPRYRGDYGYTFGSGTRLTVV.

The V gene is TRBV7-8, the J gene TRBJ1-1; tentative D call: TRBD1 (6 bases). With 1 base removed from V and 3 bases from J, the gap between germline ends came to 18 bases. Germline V gene lookup returns CDR1 SGHVS and CDR2 FQNEAQ. CDR3 size: 17 residues. The CDR3 DNA follows: TGTGCCAGCAGCTTAGTTCGATGGGGGGGGCGTGACACTGAAGCTTTCTTT. It is translated as CASSLVRWGGRDTEAFF.

The chain is built from TRBV18 and TRBJ2-3; the match to TRBD2 covers 8 bases. The V segment lost 8 bases and the J segment 6 bases; nucleotides outside the gene matches: 13. Germline CDR1 is KGHSH and CDR2 is LQKENI. This CDR3 spans 15 amino acids. In DNA form, the CDR3 reads TGTGCCAGCACTTTGGTTGGCGGGAGGTCGGATACGCAGTATTTT. Protein: CASTLVGGRSDTQYF.

The J gene is TRBJ1-1, the V gene TRBV18, with 7 bases that match TRBD1. CDR1 KGHSH and CDR2 LQKENI come from the germline V gene. The CDR3 covers 12 residues. V lost 3 bases, J lost 10 bases, and 5 bases stayed unmatched. The CDR3 region is CASSPEYRGAFF. CDR3 DNA sequence: TGTGCCAGCTCACCGGAATACAGGGGAGCTTTCTTT.

The chain uses TRBV11-1 and TRBJ1-2, with D maybe TRBD1 (5 bases). This CDR3 comprises 13 residues. The V gene's germline CDR1 is SGHAT and CDR2 FQDESV (reference sequence). Between the trimmed V and J ends, which lost 4 bases and 4 bases, there was a span of 10 bases. DNA of the CDR3: TGTGCCAGCAGCTCCCGGGGACTCTATGGCTACACCTTC. Amino acids: CASSSRGLYGYTF.

The chain has TRBV5-5 and TRBJ2-5, with D uncertain. Germline V gene sequence: CDR1 SGHKS, CDR2 YYEKEE (reference sequence). The CDR3 sequence is 16 residues long. Trimming removed 0 bases from V and 1 base from J, with 13 bases in between. The CDR3 nucleotides are TGTGCCAGCAGCTTGGCCTTGCAGGCCAGCCAAGAGACCCAGTACTTC. Translation: CASSLALQASQETQYF.

The V and J genes are TRBV19 and TRBJ1-4; perhaps TRBD1 as D (6 bases). In germline, CDR1 is LNHDA, CDR2 SQIVND (reference sequence). V was pared by 3 bases and J by 4 bases, with 12 bases between. This CDR3 has 15 amino acids. CDR3 amino acids: CASSIQTGINEKLFF. The CDR3 nucleotides are TGTGCCAGTAGTATTCAGACAGGAATTAATGAAAAACTGTTTTTT.

This chain links TRBV29-1 with TRBJ2-3, with 15 bases identical to TRBD2. The CDR3 consists of 20 residues. V trimming: 4 bases; J trimming: 5 bases; junction bases outside the gene matches: 19. Germline-derived CDR1 and CDR2 are SQVTM and ANQGSEA. The CDR3 here is CSVGLSGREGLAGGIDTQYF. The CDR3 DNA reads as TGCAGCGTTGGTCTATCGGGACGGGAGGGACTAGCGGGAGGAATAGATACGCAGTATTTT.